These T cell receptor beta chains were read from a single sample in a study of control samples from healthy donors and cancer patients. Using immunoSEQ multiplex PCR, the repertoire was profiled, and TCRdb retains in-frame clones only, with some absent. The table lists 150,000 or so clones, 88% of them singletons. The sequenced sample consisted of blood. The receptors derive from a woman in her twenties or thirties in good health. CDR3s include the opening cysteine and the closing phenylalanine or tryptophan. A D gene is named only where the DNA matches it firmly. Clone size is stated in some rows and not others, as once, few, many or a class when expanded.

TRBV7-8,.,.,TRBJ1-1,CASNLWGGTEAFF,TGTGCCAGCAACTTGTGGGGTGGCACTGAAGCTTTCTTT
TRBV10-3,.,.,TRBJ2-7,CAISERGFEQYF,TGTGCCATCAGTGAAAGGGGGTTCGAGCAGTACTTC
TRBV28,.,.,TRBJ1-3,CASSFLGGNTIYF,TGTGCCAGCAGTTTCCTAGGTGGAAACACCATATATTTT
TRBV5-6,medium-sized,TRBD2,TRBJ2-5,CASSLVAGAETQYF,TGTGCCAGCAGCTTGGTAGCGGGGGCAGAGACCCAGTACTTC
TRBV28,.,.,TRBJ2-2,CASGMGGELFF,TGTGCCAGCGGGATGGGCGGGGAGCTGTTTTTT
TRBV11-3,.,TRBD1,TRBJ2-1,CASSSQGARNEQFF,TGTGCCAGCAGCTCCCAGGGGGCGCGAAATGAGCAGTTCTTC
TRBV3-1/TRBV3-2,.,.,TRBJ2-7,CASSQAQYSPYEQYF,TGTGCCAGCAGCCAAGCACAGTACAGCCCCTACGAGCAGTACTTC
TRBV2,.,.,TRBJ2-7,CASSEGGSYSYEQYF,TGTGCCAGCAGTGAAGGCGGCTCTTACTCCTACGAGCAGTACTTC
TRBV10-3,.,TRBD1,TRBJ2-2,CAISESHGQGGTGELFF,TGTGCCATCAGTGAGTCTCACGGACAGGGGGGCACCGGGGAGCTGTTTTTT
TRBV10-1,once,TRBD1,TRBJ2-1,CASSPGPGQFFF,TGCGCCAGCAGCCCAGGGCCGGGACAGTTTTTCTTC
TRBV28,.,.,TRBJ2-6,CASSRYGSGANVLTF,TGTGCCAGCAGTAGATACGGCTCTGGGGCCAACGTCCTGACTTTC
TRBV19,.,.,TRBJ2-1,CASSIQFIGEGTPAYNEQFF,TGTGCCAGTAGTATACAGTTTATTGGGGAAGGGACCCCGGCCTACAATGAGCAGTTCTTC
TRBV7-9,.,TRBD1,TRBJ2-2,CASRGTGIGELFF,TGTGCCAGCCGCGGGACAGGGATCGGGGAGCTGTTTTTT
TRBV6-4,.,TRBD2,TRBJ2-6,CASSVGRAGGANVLTF,TGTGCCAGCAGTGTCGGGAGGGCCGGTGGGGCCAACGTCCTGACTTTC